The 8 T cell receptor beta chains below come from one sample, sequenced in a study of radiotherapy plus CTLA-4 blockade in lung cancer (dated by TCRdb to the late 2010s). Library generation was performed with the immunoSEQ multiplex PCR assay. The table comes from immuneACCESS by way of TCRdb, which keeps in-frame sequences with V and J called. Part of the clones is missing from these tables; in studies checked, under half for an unresolved V gene and the rest for unknown reasons. Within this sample are about 88,000 clones, with less than 80% of them counted one time only. About 14% of the sample belongs to the ten largest clones. The sample was peripheral blood, taken from a patient treated with radiotherapy plus ipilimumab. The receptors originated from a human donor with non-small cell lung cancer that progressed on radiotherapy plus ipilimumab.

The chain has TRBV11-1 and TRBJ1-1, with D possibly matching TRBD1 (6 bases). The CDR3 contains 13 residues. Germline V gives CDR1 SGHAT, CDR2 FQDESV (reference sequence). V lost 0 bases, J lost 8 bases, and 10 bases lay in between. The CDR3 sequence: CASSLATGLEAFF. CDR3 bases: TGTGCCAGCAGCTTAGCGACAGGCCTGGAAGCTTTCTTT.

V gene TRBV10-3 combines with J gene TRBJ2-7; D perhaps matches TRBD2 (5 bases). Per the germline V gene, CDR1 is ENHRY and CDR2 is SYGVKD. This CDR3 spans 13 amino acids. V lost 4 bases and J 1 base, leaving 8 bases between the germline ends. The CDR3 coding sequence is TGTGCCATCAGTGCGGGGAATTCCTACGAGCAGTACTTC. It is translated as CAISAGNSYEQYF.

J is TRBJ2-1 and V is TRBV7-3, with D tentatively TRBD2 (5 bases). The CDR3 has 17 residues. From germline, CDR1 is SGHTA and CDR2 FQGTGA. V dropped 1 base and J dropped 1 base, with 14 bases sitting between them. The CDR3 DNA follows: TGTGCCAGCAGCTTAAATCCGAGGGCCGTTTCCTACAATGAGCAGTTCTTC. Translated, it gives CASSLNPRAVSYNEQFF.

This clone appeared once. The rearrangement joins TRBV7-9 to TRBJ2-2; D might be TRBD2 (5 bases). Germline V gene sequence: CDR1 SEHNR, CDR2 FQNEAQ (reference sequence). This CDR3 region has 18 residues. Trimming pared 5 bases from V and 4 bases from J, leaving 23 bases between. The CDR3 spells CASSPPKGGSRGTGELFF. CDR3 coding DNA: TGTGCCAGCAGCCCCCCAAAAGGAGGCTCTCGGGGCACCGGGGAGCTGTTTTTT. The complete variable domain, with remaining parts taken from reference TRBV7-9 and TRBJ2-2, reads DTGVSQNPRHKITKRGQNVTFRCDPISEHNRLYWYRQTLGQGPEFLTYFQNEAQLEKSRLLSDRFSAERPKGSFSTLEIQRTEQGDSAMYLCASSPPKGGSRGTGELFFGEGSRLTVL.

The rearrangement uses TRBV29-1 and TRBJ1-3, with D possibly matching TRBD1 (5 bases). Trimming shortened V by 2 bases and J by 0 bases, and 11 bases separated the two germline ends. Germline V gene sequence: CDR1 SQVTM, CDR2 ANQGSEA. CDR3 size: 15 residues. As DNA, the CDR3 is TGCAGCGTTGAAACAAGGGGCTACTCTGGAAACACCATATATTTT. It translates to CSVETRGYSGNTIYF.

The chain carries TRBV28 and TRBJ2-7; the D gene is possibly TRBD1 (5 bases). V lost 8 bases and J lost 2, with 16 bases in between. Germline assignment: CDR1 MDHEN and CDR2 SYDVKM. The CDR3 covers 14 residues. DNA of the CDR3: TGTGCCAGCCGCTCAGAGACAGACCCCTACGAGCAGTACTTC. Encoded protein: CASRSETDPYEQYF.

This chain uses TRBV5-4 with TRBJ2-7; D is undetermined. V was pared by 1 base and J by 4 bases, with 12 bases between. The CDR3 is 14 residues long. Germline V CDR1 and CDR2: SGHNT, YYREEE (reference sequence). This chain's CDR3 is CASSLTLAEYEQYF. CDR3 DNA sequence: TGTGCCAGCAGCTTGACACTCGCGGAATACGAGCAGTACTTC.

The chain joins TRBV11-2 to TRBJ2-1; D ambiguous. The CDR3 is made up of 14 amino acids. Per germline, CDR1 SGHAT and CDR2 FQNNGV. Trimming cost V 2 bases and J 1 base, with 6 bases left between them. This CDR3 reads CASSLTPSYNEQFF. CDR3 DNA sequence: TGTGCCAGCAGCTTAACACCTTCCTACAATGAGCAGTTCTTC.